Included here is one T cell receptor beta chain sequence, with context. What it binds is unknown. This record comes from a study of Ad26.COV2.S vaccination and SARS-CoV-2 variants. As for the study in general: Donor participated within the Ad26.COV2.S arm of the COV1001 trial.

Treatment: roughly 18 received Ad26.COV2.S at low or high dose, single or two shots; roughly 5 received placebo; per-sample allocation not given. The investigators took samples on day 63 after the first vaccine or placebo injection. The vaccine delivered Wuhan-strain SARS-CoV-2 spike through an Ad26 vector. Profiling relied on immunoSEQ multiplex PCR, and the TCRdb table lists in-frame clones only, not all of them. Of over 400,000 clones listed, roughly 91% are singletons. Points from the study as a whole: Overall T cell responses may have been underestimated by the analyses of TCR breadth and depth. Measurement of non-spike TCR breadth gave similar results in vaccine and placebo recipients.

The receptor's source is a person between 18 and 60 years old who received the Ad26.COV2.S COVID-19 vaccine or a placebo. This specimen consisted of peripheral blood, obtained in a trial of Ad26.COV2.S vaccine versus placebo.

This CDR3 is CASSIVRQPGETQYF. The CDR3 nucleotides are TGTGCCAGTAGTATAGTCCGACAACCAGGGGAGACCCAGTACTTC. The chain is built from TRBV19 and TRBJ2-5; D perhaps matches TRBD1 (5 bases). The length of the CDR3 is 15 residues. Per germline, CDR1 LNHDA and CDR2 SQIVND (reference sequence). Trimming shortened V by 1 base and J by 5 bases, and 14 bases separated the two germline ends. The full variable domain, in which reference TRBV19 and TRBJ2-5 provide the parts outside the CDR3, is DGGITQSPKYLFRKEGQNVTLSCEQNLNHDAMYWYRQDPGQGLRLIYYSQIVNDFQKGDIAEGYSVSREKKESFPLTVTSAQKNPTAFYLCASSIVRQPGETQYFGPGTRLLVL.